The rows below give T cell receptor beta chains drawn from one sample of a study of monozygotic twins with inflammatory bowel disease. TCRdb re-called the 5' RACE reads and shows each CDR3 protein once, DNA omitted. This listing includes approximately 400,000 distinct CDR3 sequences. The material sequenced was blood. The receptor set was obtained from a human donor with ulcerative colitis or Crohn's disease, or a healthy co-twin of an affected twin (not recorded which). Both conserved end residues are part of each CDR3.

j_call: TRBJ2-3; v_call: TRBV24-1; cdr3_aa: CATSLSGSGRAGAGTDTQYF
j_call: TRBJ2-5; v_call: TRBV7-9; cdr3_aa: CASSHWDSQETQYF
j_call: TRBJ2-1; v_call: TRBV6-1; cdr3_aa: CASRGGDRVYEQFF
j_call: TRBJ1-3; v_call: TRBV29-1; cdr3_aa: CSVLRDGSGNTIYF
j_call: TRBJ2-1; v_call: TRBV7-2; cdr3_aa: CASSLAFNSGREQFF
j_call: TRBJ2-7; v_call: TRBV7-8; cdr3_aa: CASSKGLALGEQYF
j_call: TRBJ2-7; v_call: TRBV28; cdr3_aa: CASTNSGSYEQYF
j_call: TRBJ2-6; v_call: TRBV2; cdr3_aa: CASSEAGTGANVLTF
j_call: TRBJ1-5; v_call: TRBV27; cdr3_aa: CASTRLRHSNQPQHF
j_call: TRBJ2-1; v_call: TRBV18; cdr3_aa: CASSPELLYNEQFF
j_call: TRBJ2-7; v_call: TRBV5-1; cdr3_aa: CASSLDTAEQYF
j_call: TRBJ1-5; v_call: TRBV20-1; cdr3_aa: CSARGPMNQPQHF
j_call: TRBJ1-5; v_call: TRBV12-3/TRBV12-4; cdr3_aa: CASSSSGVTNQPQHF
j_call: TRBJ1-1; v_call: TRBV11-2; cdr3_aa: CASARRRENTEAFF
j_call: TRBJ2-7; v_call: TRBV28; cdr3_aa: CASSDDSVPYEQYF
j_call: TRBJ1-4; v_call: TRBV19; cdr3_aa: CASTHWGANEKLFF
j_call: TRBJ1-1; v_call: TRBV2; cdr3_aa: CASSSSWGQREPEAFF
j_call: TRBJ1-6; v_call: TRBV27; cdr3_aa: CASSPFGTVNSPLHF